This TCR beta chain was profiled in a study of blood T cell repertoires in COVID-19. Background on the study: Spain, Italy and the United States supplied samples that represented acute and convalescent COVID-19. Sources were T cells, B-cell-depleted T cells, or PBMCs; the material itself was cDNA or gDNA.

Authors' analysis steps: The authors estimated nucleated cell counts from reference gene primer amplification. The protocol was immunoSEQ multiplex PCR, while the TCRdb copy is restricted to in-frame clones and leaves out a portion. V, J and clone size are taken as reported in that table, and D and trimming were inferred from the DNA itself. The profile covers about 140,000 clones, with roughly 80% appearing a single time and less than 9.5% taken by the ten largest. Sequenced material: peripheral blood. The receptor was isolated from a human donor in a cohort sampled during active COVID-19.

The CDR3 loop is CASSPQDIYGYTF. As DNA, the CDR3 is TGCGCCAGCAGCCCACAGGACATCTATGGCTACACCTTC. The V call is TRBV5-1, the J call TRBJ1-2; weak D call: TRBD1 (5 bases). CDR1 is SGHRS, CDR2 YFSETQ, per germline. The germline V and J ends were trimmed by 4 bases and 4 bases, with 11 bases remaining between them. The CDR3 is made up of 13 amino acids.